A single sample is the source of the 30 T cell receptor beta chains below, sequenced in a study of OX40 agonist ivuxolimab in advanced cancers. Profiled with immunoSEQ multiplex PCR; TCRdb holds only in-frame clones, not every one. The top ten clones hold about 0.89% of a sample with about 94,000 clones, roughly 89% of them seen once. The sample here was CD4+ or CD8+ T cells sorted from blood, taken in a trial of the OX40 agonist ivuxolimab. These receptors all stem from an adult with an advanced solid tumor such as melanoma, head and neck, liver or kidney cancer.

The gene calls are TRBV19 and TRBJ2-1, with 7 bases matching TRBD1. V shed 3 bases and J 5 bases; nucleotides not matched to a gene: 7. This CDR3 contains 15 residues. The germline V gene has CDR1 LNHDA and CDR2 SQIVND (reference sequence). Written as DNA, the CDR3 is TGTGCCAGTAGTATCGAGGACAGGACGGACAATGAGCAGTTCTTC. It codes for CASSIEDRTDNEQFF.

The genes are TRBV6-1 and TRBJ2-5; TRBD2 agrees at 9 bases. The CDR3 loop spans 16 amino acids. CDR1 is MNHNS and CDR2 is SASEGT in the germline V gene. Germline trimming cut 3 bases from V and 4 bases from J; bases unmatched to any gene: 9. CDR3 DNA: TGTGCCAGCAGTGACGCCTACGGCGGGAGGGCAGAGACCCAGTACTTC. This gives the protein CASSDAYGGRAETQYF.

In this sample, this clone turned up once. The V call is TRBV18, the J call TRBJ2-1, with 9 bases that match TRBD2. Unmatched junction bases numbered 4, after V lost 2 bases and J lost 2 bases. Germline CDR1 and CDR2: KGHSH and LQKENI. There are 16 residues in the CDR3. The CDR3 reads CASSPRSGRTYNEQFF. The CDR3 DNA sequence: TGTGCCAGCTCACCAAGGAGCGGGAGGACCTACAATGAGCAGTTCTTC.

The table lists this clone with a few counts. J is TRBJ2-3 and V is TRBV2, with TRBD2 identical over 14 bases. Germline V CDR1 and CDR2: SNHLY, FYNNEI. The junction had 7 bases not matched to a gene; V was cut back by 6 bases and J by 5 bases. This CDR3 region has 16 residues. Written as DNA, the CDR3 is TGTGCCAGCAGGAAAGGGACTAGCGGGAGTCTAGATACGCAGTATTTT. Protein: CASRKGTSGSLDTQYF.

This clone was picked up a small number of times. The chain is built from TRBV12-5 and TRBJ1-4; D unclear. V was shortened by 1 base and J by 2 bases, with 8 bases between the two germline ends. This CDR3 is 15 amino acids long. Germline V gene lookup returns CDR1 LGHNT and CDR2 FRNRAP. CDR3 sequence: CASGLGDRTNEKLFF. Written as DNA, the CDR3 is TGTGCTAGTGGTTTGGGTGATAGGACTAATGAAAAACTGTTTTTT. Together with reference TRBV12-5 and TRBJ1-4, the CDR3 gives the full variable domain: DARVTQTPRHKVTEMGQEVTMRCQPILGHNTVFWYRQTMMQGLELLAYFRNRAPLDDSGMPKDRFSAEMPDATLATLKIQPSEPRDSAVYFCASGLGDRTNEKLFFGSGTQLSVL.

The rearrangement links TRBV6-9 to TRBJ2-5; D ambiguous. Germline V CDR1 and CDR2: MNHGY, SVAAGI. Trimming removed 3 bases from V and 8 bases from J, with 13 bases in between. The CDR3 runs to 13 residues. CDR3 protein: CASSYDSTTTQYF. The CDR3 nucleotides are TGTGCCAGCAGTTACGACTCCACGACCACCCAGTACTTC.

The chain links TRBV4-1 to TRBJ2-3; 7 bases are shared with TRBD2. The CDR3 runs 17 residues. J lost 5 bases, V lost 1 base, and 12 bases had no gene match. Germline V CDR1 and CDR2: MGHRA, YSYEKL. As DNA, the CDR3 is TGCGCCAGCAGCCAAGTGGTAGGCCTAGCGGCAAAAGATACGCAGTATTTT. Translating gives CASSQVVGLAAKDTQYF.

The chain recombines TRBV5-4 with TRBJ2-5; 10 bases line up with TRBD2. The germline V gene encodes CDR1 SGHNT and CDR2 YYREEE (reference sequence). This CDR3 spans 15 amino acids. V dropped 4 bases and J dropped 1; count of bases not matched to a gene: 4. Here the CDR3 DNA reads TGTGCCAGCAGCCCCCTAGCGGGGGCCCAAGAGACCCAGTACTTC. It encodes CASSPLAGAQETQYF.

This clone was found a few times. Other DNA sequences in the sample encode the same CDR3. This sequence joins TRBV2 and TRBJ2-3; 7 nucleotides agree with TRBD2. The V and J ends lost 6 bases and 3 bases, in that order; junction bases with no gene match: 6. This CDR3 has 14 amino acids. Germline CDR1 reads SNHLY; CDR2 reads FYNNEI. CDR3 sequence reads: CASRWEGLTDTQYF. In DNA form, the CDR3 reads TGTGCCAGCAGGTGGGAGGGGCTGACAGATACGCAGTATTTT.

CDR3 sequence reads: CASSKASGTETRNIQYF. The CDR3 nucleotides are TGTGCCAGCAGCAAGGCCTCCGGGACAGAGACGAGAAACATTCAGTACTTC. The chain is built from TRBV21-1 and TRBJ2-4; TRBD1 is taken as the D call from the table, unchecked against the DNA. TRBV21-1 is a pseudogene segment. The CDR3 consists of 17 residues.

The chain combines TRBV15 with TRBJ2-5; D not certain. CDR3 size: 12 residues. The germline gives CDR1 LNHNV, CDR2 YYDKDF (reference sequence). Trimming stripped 3 bases from V and 2 bases from J, with 4 bases between. Written as DNA, the CDR3 is TGTGCCACCAGCAGGGATCAAGAGACCCAGTACTTC. Translated: CATSRDQETQYF.

The J gene is TRBJ2-2, the V gene TRBV6-5; D might be TRBD2 (6 bases). The CDR3 consists of 15 residues. The V and J ends lost 6 bases and 3 bases respectively, with 14 bases between them. The germline gives CDR1 MNHEY, CDR2 SVGAGI. The CDR3 DNA sequence: TGTGCCAGCAGGGTCCCGGGACTCCACACCGGGGAGCTGTTTTTT. It translates to CASRVPGLHTGELFF.

This chain connects TRBV29-1 to TRBJ2-3; 7 bases match TRBD2. The junction had 7 bases not matched to a gene; V was cut back by 7 bases and J by 0 bases. Germline CDR1 SQVTM, CDR2 ANQGSEA. The CDR3 is made up of 14 amino acids. The CDR3 sequence is CSAALAASTDTQYF. CDR3 bases: TGCAGCGCTGCTCTAGCGGCTAGCACAGATACGCAGTATTTT.

The V and J genes are TRBV14 and TRBJ2-7, with a weak D call TRBD2 (7 bases). This CDR3 has 16 amino acids. V shed 3 bases and J shed 4 bases, with 19 bases lying between them. From germline, CDR1 is SGHDN and CDR2 FVKESK. Written as DNA, the CDR3 is TGTGCCAGCAGCCAGCGAGGGCAGGGGAGGGGGTACGAGCAGTACTTC. The encoded protein is CASSQRGQGRGYEQYF.

The sample holds one count of this clone. The CDR3 here is CASGAPGLVNEQFF. CDR3 coding DNA: TGTGCTAGTGGCGCCCCGGGACTAGTCAATGAGCAGTTCTTC. This chain uses TRBV12-5 with TRBJ2-1; 8 nucleotides agree with TRBD2. Germline trimming cut 6 bases from V and 6 bases from J; bases unmatched to any gene: 7. Per germline, CDR1 LGHNT and CDR2 FRNRAP. The CDR3 is made up of 14 amino acids. The full variable domain, with the rest looked up from reference TRBV12-5 and TRBJ2-1, is DARVTQTPRHKVTEMGQEVTMRCQPILGHNTVFWYRQTMMQGLELLAYFRNRAPLDDSGMPKDRFSAEMPDATLATLKIQPSEPRDSAVYFCASGAPGLVNEQFFGPGTRLTVL.

This chain uses TRBV6-5 with TRBJ1-1, with D perhaps matching TRBD1 (5 bases). The length of the CDR3 is 12 residues. Looked up from germline, CDR1 is MNHEY and CDR2 is SVGAGI. Trimming cost V 2 bases and J 4 bases, with 5 bases left between them. The CDR3 bases are TGTGCCAGCAGTTACGGGGGCACTGAAGCTTTCTTT. This sequence encodes CASSYGGTEAFF.

The V gene is TRBV2, the J gene TRBJ1-5; the match to TRBD1 covers 9 bases. The CDR3 extends over 15 amino acids. The ends lost 5 bases at V and 5 bases at J; junction bases unmatched: 7. The germline V gene encodes CDR1 SNHLY and CDR2 FYNNEI. The CDR3 DNA reads TGTGCCAGCAGTTCGGACAGGGGAGGAGATCAGCCCCAGCATTTT. It yields the protein CASSSDRGGDQPQHF.

The chain combines TRBV9 with TRBJ2-1; tentative D call: TRBD2 (5 bases). The ends were cut back, 0 bases at V and 8 bases at J, with 12 bases in the middle. CDR1 is SGDLS, CDR2 YYNGEE, per germline. This CDR3 is built from 14 residues. CDR3 residues: CASSVGPSNHEQFF. As DNA, the CDR3 is TGTGCCAGCAGCGTAGGTCCTAGCAACCATGAGCAGTTCTTC.

This clone came up once. The gene calls are TRBV15 and TRBJ2-5, with TRBD2 matching 8 bases. The V and J ends lost 5 bases and 4 bases, in that order; junction bases with no gene match: 18. Germline assignment: CDR1 LNHNV and CDR2 YYDKDF (reference sequence). There are 18 residues in the CDR3. Here the CDR3 DNA reads TGTGCCACCAGCCGCACACCAGGGTCCAGGACTAGCCCAGAGACCCAGTACTTC. It translates to CATSRTPGSRTSPETQYF.

The rearrangement joins TRBV5-4 to TRBJ2-2; 8 bases line up with TRBD2. CDR1 and CDR2 from the germline V gene are SGHNT and YYREEE (reference sequence). This CDR3 has 17 amino acids. V shed 4 bases and J 5 bases; nucleotides not matched to a gene: 13. CDR3 in amino acids: CASSPQGSGIYTGELFF. CDR3 DNA sequence: TGTGCCAGCAGCCCCCAGGGTAGCGGGATATATACCGGGGAGCTGTTTTTT.

This sequence joins TRBV6-5 and TRBJ2-2; D is undetermined. The CDR3 is 13 amino acids. The V gene's germline CDR1 is MNHEY and CDR2 SVGAGI. Trimming removed 4 bases at V and 8 bases at J, with 11 bases between. DNA of the CDR3: TGTGCCAGCAGTTCTCCCCCGTGGGGGGAGCTGTTTTTT. As protein: CASSSPPWGELFF.

The J gene is TRBJ2-2, the V gene TRBV9, with 13 bases aligning to TRBD2. The CDR3 length is 16 residues. V lost 5 bases, J lost 5 bases, and 6 bases stayed unmatched. Germline V gene lookup returns CDR1 SGDLS and CDR2 YYNGEE. The DNA for the CDR3 is TGTGCCAGCAGTATGGGACTAGCGGGGAGAACCGGGGAGCTGTTTTTT. Translated, it gives CASSMGLAGRTGELFF.

This rearrangement joins TRBV19 to TRBJ1-5; D is uncertain. Germline V gene lookup returns CDR1 LNHDA and CDR2 SQIVND (reference sequence). This CDR3 is 13 amino acids long. V shed 5 bases and J shed 4 bases, with 9 bases lying between them. The CDR3 DNA sequence: TGTGCCAGTAGTGGAGGACTGAATCAGCCCCAGCATTTT. This sequence encodes CASSGGLNQPQHF.

V is TRBV6-5 and J is TRBJ2-3; 8 nucleotides agree with TRBD2. Per the germline V gene, CDR1 is MNHEY and CDR2 is SVGAGI. The CDR3 length is 16 residues. V trimming: 2 bases; J trimming: 6 bases; junction bases outside the gene matches: 10. The CDR3 nucleotides are TGTGCCAGCAGTTACGGAGTAGCGGGATTGTCTGATACGCAGTATTTT. Its protein is CASSYGVAGLSDTQYF.

As DNA, the CDR3 is TGTGCCAGCAGCTTTGGACAGGGTGTGGACACCGGGGAGCTGTTTTTT. Protein product: CASSFGQGVDTGELFF. The chain is built from TRBV7-8 and TRBJ2-2, with TRBD1 identical over 8 bases. The CDR3 totals 16 residues. Germline V lookup: CDR1 SGHVS, CDR2 FQNEAQ. V trimming: 3 bases; J trimming: 3 bases; junction bases outside the gene matches: 6.

The J gene is TRBJ1-3, the V gene TRBV10-1; possible D gene TRBD1, 5 bases. V shed 8 bases and J shed 0 bases, with 14 bases lying between them. From germline, CDR1 is WNHNN and CDR2 SYGVQD (reference sequence). The CDR3 contains 15 residues. CDR3 protein: CASGGREDSGNTIYF. CDR3 in DNA: TGCGCCAGCGGGGGAAGGGAGGACTCTGGAAACACCATATATTTT.

The chain joins TRBV7-6 to TRBJ2-7; D is ambiguous. This CDR3 spans 14 amino acids. The V end was cut by 3 bases, the J end by 1 base, with 10 bases between. Germline CDR1 SGHVS, CDR2 FNYEAQ. The CDR3 DNA reads as TGTGCCAGCAGCTTTGATCCTCCTTCCTACGAGCAGTACTTC. This codes for CASSFDPPSYEQYF. The full variable domain, its missing parts supplied by reference TRBV7-6 and TRBJ2-7, is GAGVSQSPRYKVTKRGQDVALRCDPISGHVSLYWYRQALGQGPEFLTYFNYEAQQDKSGLPNDRFSAERPEGSISTLTIQRTEQRDSAMYRCASSFDPPSYEQYFGPGTRLTVT.

This chain uses TRBV19 with TRBJ2-7, with no clear D. This CDR3 has 14 amino acids. Per the germline V gene, CDR1 is LNHDA and CDR2 is SQIVND (reference sequence). The V and J ends lost 0 bases and 4 bases respectively, with 10 bases between them. DNA of the CDR3: TGTGCCAGTAGTATAGAATCACGGAATTACGAGCAGTACTTC. It yields the protein CASSIESRNYEQYF.

The chain employs TRBV5-1 and TRBJ2-1, with 9 bases matching TRBD1. Trimming removed 5 bases from V and 15 bases from J; junction bases left unmatched: 9. The CDR3 is 12 amino acids. Germline V lookup: CDR1 SGHRS, CDR2 YFSETQ. The CDR3 region is CASRESGTGRFF. Written as DNA, the CDR3 is TGCGCCAGCAGGGAGTCCGGGACAGGGAGGTTCTTC.

The chain employs TRBV5-1 and TRBJ1-3; no firm D call. V lost 0 bases, J lost 2 bases, and 9 bases lay in between. CDR3 length equals 15 residues. Germline CDR1 and CDR2: SGHRS and YFSETQ. The chain's CDR3 is CASSLASNTGNTIYF. The CDR3, as DNA: TGCGCCAGCAGCTTGGCATCGAACACTGGAAACACCATATATTTT. Full variable domain (missing parts from reference TRBV5-1 and TRBJ1-3): KAGVTQTPRYLIKTRGQQVTLSCSPISGHRSVSWYQQTPGQGLQFLFEYFSETQRNKGNFPGRFSGRQFSNSRSEMNVSTLELGDSALYLCASSLASNTGNTIYFGEGSWLTVV.